The 7 T cell receptor beta chains below were found in one sample sequenced in a study of spatial heterogeneity in lung cancer (dated by TCRdb to between 2018 and 2021). The time point label corresponds to: sample taken at primary tumor resection. Libraries were made using 5' RACE. Reads for this sample came from a NextSeq 500. The public reads were run again by TCRdb, first through fastp at Q25 and then through MiXCR, and only productive beta chains were kept. Every entry covers one CDR3 protein and lists the most common genes and DNA from its rows. The sample profile shows about 5,500 distinct CDR3 sequences; around 13% of them were found once. The ten most abundant clones make up approximately 16% of the sample. The specimen comprised lung tissue, sampled at surgery. Receptors originate from a human donor with early-stage non-small cell lung cancer.

This clonotype was counted a single time. The library was built for alpha chains, so this beta chain is an off-target read and its size means little. The rearrangement uses TRBV6-5 and TRBJ2-3; D not certain. Trimming cost V 1 base and J 2 bases, with 4 bases left between them. From germline, CDR1 is MNHEY and CDR2 SVGAGI. There are 13 residues in the CDR3. This CDR3 is CASSYFSTDTQYF. In DNA form, the CDR3 reads TGTGCCAGCAGTTACTTCTCCACAGATACGCAGTATTTT.

This clonotype was detected ten times or more. The library was prepared for alpha chains; this beta chain is a stray read, so its frequency means little. The gene calls are TRBV11-2 and TRBJ2-5, with D unresolved. Germline CDR1 and CDR2: SGHAT and FQNNGV. V was clipped by 6 bases and J by 1 base, with 12 bases between them. This CDR3 comprises 14 residues. As DNA, the CDR3 is TGTGCCAGCAGTCATCAAGCCTCCCAAGAGACCCAGTACTTC. Translating it yields CASSHQASQETQYF.

In its sample, this clonotype ranks as medium-sized. As an off-target read in a library built for alpha chains, this beta chain has a frequency of little significance. J is TRBJ2-2 and V is TRBV4-3; possibly TRBD2 for D (5 bases). Trimming cost V 6 bases and J 4 bases, with 18 bases left between them. Germline CDR1 and CDR2: LGHNA and YSLEER. CDR3 length: 16 residues. This CDR3 is CASRPAPAGTTGELFF. The CDR3 nucleotides are TGCGCCAGCAGACCCGCCCCGGCGGGTACCACCGGGGAGCTGTTTTTT.

In the case of this clonotype: This beta chain slipped into a library made for alpha chains as a stray read, so its size is not meaningful. The V gene is TRBV27, the J gene TRBJ1-2, with TRBD1 as a possible D gene (6 bases). The germline CDR1 and CDR2 sequences are MNHEY and SMNVEV (reference sequence). This CDR3 comprises 12 residues. Trimming removed 5 bases from V and 8 bases from J, with 12 bases in between. The CDR3 region is CASSTGLGGYTF. The DNA for the CDR3 is TGTGCCAGCAGTACAGGGTTGGGAGGCTACACCTTC.

This clonotype was recorded at least ten times. The size of this beta chain means little, since it is a stray read in a library made for alpha chains. The chain recombines TRBV6-5 with TRBJ2-3, with 7 bases aligning to TRBD2. The trim removed 6 bases at V and 4 bases at J, leaving 16 bases unmatched. Germline CDR1 MNHEY, CDR2 SVGAGI. The CDR3 runs to 17 residues. The CDR3 DNA reads TGTGCCAGCAGCCGAACCTGGGGGGGTGTAGGATCAGATACGCAGTATTTT. Amino acids: CASSRTWGGVGSDTQYF.

By sample fraction, this clonotype is medium-sized. This beta chain slipped into a library made for alpha chains as a stray read, so its size is not meaningful. This sequence joins TRBV3-1 and TRBJ2-7; D unresolved. Trimming removed 0 bases at V and 3 bases at J, with 6 bases between. CDR1 is LGHDT, CDR2 YNNKEL, per germline (reference sequence). This CDR3 spans 13 amino acids. In DNA form, the CDR3 reads TGTGCCAGCAGCCAAGATATCGACTACGAGCAGTACTTC. Amino acids: CASSQDIDYEQYF.

On this clonotype: This beta chain is a stray read from a library made for alpha chains; its abundance is not meaningful. CDR3 DNA sequence: TGTGCCAGCAGCCAAGATCGGTTTGGGGGACAAGAGACCCAGTACTTC. Protein: CASSQDRFGGQETQYF. The rearrangement joins TRBV14 to TRBJ2-5; the D gene could be TRBD1 or TRBD2 (5 bases each). There are 16 residues in the CDR3. V was clipped by 0 bases and J by 2 bases, with 13 bases between them. Germline CDR1 reads SGHDN; CDR2 reads FVKESK.